The 27 T cell receptor beta chains presented below share a single source sample, sequenced in a study of CD8+ T cells in alopecia areata. Isolated RNA was reverse transcribed into cDNA used as the sequencing template. Assay: immunoSEQ multiplex PCR; the TCRdb copy retains only in-frame clones and omits some. The sample has approximately 130,000 clones, 61% seen once. Indicated treatment: oral pan-JAK inhibitor, 5-10 mg twice daily. The source was CD4+ T cells sorted from blood, collected at week 4, from a patient treated with tofacitinib. These receptors all come from a human donor with alopecia areata.

This clone was observed a handful of times. This chain uses TRBV19 with TRBJ2-2; 7 nucleotides line up with TRBD2. The CDR3 covers 15 residues. Germline lookup yields CDR1 LNHDA and CDR2 SQIVND (reference sequence). With V trimmed by 6 bases and J by 0 bases, 4 bases remained unmatched. The CDR3 loop reads CASRTGLANTGELFF. The CDR3 DNA reads TGTGCCAGTAGAACTGGACTAGCGAACACCGGGGAGCTGTTTTTT.

The chain uses TRBV27 and TRBJ2-3; 8 bases align to TRBD2. The germline gives CDR1 MNHEY, CDR2 SMNVEV (reference sequence). This CDR3 has 14 residues. V lost 4 bases and J lost 4; bases outside the gene matches: 4. The CDR3 loop reads CASSYSGEADTQYF. In DNA form, the CDR3 reads TGTGCCAGCAGTTATAGCGGGGAAGCAGATACGCAGTATTTT.

This chain joins TRBV5-6 and TRBJ1-1, with TRBD1 as a possible D gene (5 bases). The germline V and J ends were trimmed by 4 bases and 0 bases, with 7 bases remaining between them. Germline values: CDR1 SGHDT, CDR2 YYEEEE. The CDR3 consists of 13 residues. CDR3 loop: CASSLGVNTEAFF. CDR3 DNA sequence: TGTGCCAGCAGCCTAGGGGTGAACACTGAAGCTTTCTTT.

Notes on this clone: The same CDR3 arises from other DNA sequences in this sample as well. The V call is TRBV29-1, the J call TRBJ1-1; no firm D call. V lost 7 bases to trimming and J lost 1 base, with 7 bases between them. This CDR3 has 11 amino acids. Germline V gene data show CDR1 as SQVTM and CDR2 as ANQGSEA. The CDR3 is CSGNENTEAFF. As DNA, the CDR3 is TGCAGCGGAAACGAGAACACTGAAGCTTTCTTT.

This clone was observed a few times. The same CDR3 is also encoded by other DNA sequences in this sample. The chain uses TRBV25-1 and TRBJ1-2; no firm D call. Trimming took off 6 bases at V and 1 base at J, with 3 bases between the two ends. The CDR3 is 11 residues long. Germline V CDR1 and CDR2: MGHDK, SYGVNS. CDR3: CASSGNYGYTF. For the CDR3, the DNA is TGTGCCAGCAGCGGTAACTATGGCTACACCTTC.

The CDR3 region has the DNA TGCAGCTCGGGGGACGGGGGGACCCAGTACTTC. Amino acid sequence: CSSGDGGTQYF. This chain uses TRBV29-1 with TRBJ2-5; a weak D match, TRBD2 (6 bases). The V end lost 8 bases, the J end lost 7 bases, and 14 bases lay between the germline ends. The CDR3 sequence is 11 residues long. Germline-derived CDR1 and CDR2 are SQVTM and ANQGSEA.

J is TRBJ2-1 and V is TRBV9; a possible D gene is TRBD1 (6 bases). Trimming stripped 1 base from V and 6 bases from J, with 14 bases between. Germline values: CDR1 SGDLS, CDR2 YYNGEE. This CDR3 contains 15 residues. CDR3 DNA: TGTGCCAGCAGCGTAACACAGGGACGGTTCAATGAGCAGTTCTTC. It specifies CASSVTQGRFNEQFF. Combining the CDR3 with reference TRBV9 and TRBJ2-1 gives the whole variable domain DSGVTQTPKHLITATGQRVTLRCSPRSGDLSVYWYQQSLDQGLQFLIQYYNGEERAKGNILERFSAQQFPDLHSELNLSSLELGDSALYFCASSVTQGRFNEQFFGPGTRLTVL.

Details on this clone: In the same sample, other DNA sequences code for this CDR3. The rearrangement joins TRBV7-3 to TRBJ1-2; maybe TRBD1 (6 bases). The CDR3 length is 13 residues. Germline V CDR1 and CDR2: SGHTA, FQGTGA. V dropped 5 bases and J dropped 2 bases, with 9 bases sitting between them. CDR3 coding DNA: TGTGCCAGCAGCCCGGACAGCAACTATGGCTACACCTTC. Protein: CASSPDSNYGYTF.

This clone showed up just a few times. The V and J genes are TRBV11-1 and TRBJ2-5; D may be TRBD2 (5 bases). The CDR3 extends over 14 amino acids. CDR1 and CDR2 (germline): SGHAT, FQDESV (reference sequence). V lost 4 bases and J lost 8, with 17 bases in between. CDR3 sequence reads: CASSWTGNGGTQYF. CDR3 in DNA: TGTGCCAGCAGCTGGACCGGGAACGGAGGAACCCAGTACTTC.

The gene calls are TRBV23-1 and TRBJ2-5; perhaps TRBD1 as D (6 bases). TRBV23-1 is assigned to the ORF class and has an uncertain function. V lost 2 bases and J 5 bases, leaving 15 bases between the germline ends. The CDR3 consists of 15 residues. CDR3 bases: TGCGCCAGCAGTCAACGCAAGGGGGTCGGCGAGACCCAGTACTTC. It codes for CASSQRKGVGETQYF.

V is TRBV30 and J is TRBJ2-5; D may correspond to TRBD1 or TRBD2 (5 bases each). The CDR3 length is 14 residues. Trimming shortened V by 4 bases and J by 1 base, and 13 bases separated the two germline ends. Germline V gene data show CDR1 as GTSNPN and CDR2 as SVGIG (reference sequence). CDR3 nucleotide sequence: TGTGCCTGGAACCGGGGCGCGAGCCAAGAGACCCAGTACTTC. Its translation: CAWNRGASQETQYF.

The V call is TRBV7-8, the J call TRBJ2-7, with 10 bases matching TRBD2. This CDR3 has 17 amino acids. V gave up 1 base and J gave up 3 bases; unmatched junction bases: 9. Germline CDR1 and CDR2: SGHVS and FQNEAQ. The CDR3 is CASSLGRQREGNYEQYF. CDR3 bases: TGTGCCAGCAGCTTAGGACGACAGCGGGAGGGTAACTACGAGCAGTACTTC.

The V gene is TRBV25-1, the J gene TRBJ2-4; 7 positions match TRBD2. This CDR3 has 18 residues. The trim removed 2 bases at V and 1 base at J, leaving 11 bases unmatched. CDR1 MGHDK and CDR2 SYGVNS come from the germline V gene. CDR3 loop: CASSERSREVLAKNIQYF. The CDR3 DNA sequence: TGTGCCAGCAGTGAAAGGTCTCGGGAGGTGCTCGCCAAAAACATTCAGTACTTC.

This clone was seen a few times. CDR3: CASNLRGSTGELFF. For the CDR3, the DNA is TGTGCCAGCAACCTTAGAGGGTCCACCGGGGAGCTGTTTTTT. The chain links TRBV27 to TRBJ2-2; D may be TRBD2 (5 bases). V lost 7 bases to trimming and J lost 4 bases, with 13 bases between them. This CDR3 is 14 amino acids long. Germline V lookup: CDR1 MNHEY, CDR2 SMNVEV (reference sequence).

J is TRBJ2-7 and V is TRBV29-1; 11 bases map to TRBD1. Germline V CDR1 and CDR2: SQVTM, ANQGSEA. The CDR3 extends over 14 amino acids. With V trimmed by 5 bases and J by 1 base, 4 bases remained unmatched. CDR3: CSVLGQGASYEQYF. Here the CDR3 DNA reads TGCAGCGTTCTCGGACAGGGGGCTTCCTACGAGCAGTACTTC.

The chain's CDR3 is CASSQDLQRGTDTQYF. DNA of the CDR3: TGCGCCAGCAGCCAAGATCTCCAGCGGGGCACAGATACGCAGTATTTT. The chain employs TRBV4-3 and TRBJ2-3; possibly TRBD2 for D (6 bases). V shed 0 bases and J shed 1 base, with 11 bases lying between them. Germline loops: CDR1 LGHNA, CDR2 YSLEER. CDR3 length: 16 amino acids.

This chain joins TRBV29-1 and TRBJ2-7; TRBD2 matches 16 bases. CDR3 size: 14 residues. Germline values: CDR1 SQVTM, CDR2 ANQGSEA. Germline trimming cut 7 bases from V and 7 bases from J; bases unmatched to any gene: 7. CDR3: CSAGTSGGAGEQYF. The CDR3 DNA reads TGCAGCGCTGGGACTAGCGGGGGGGCAGGAGAGCAGTACTTC.

The chain employs TRBV7-9 and TRBJ2-7, with 8 positions matching TRBD1. V lost 2 bases, J lost 5 bases, and 5 bases stayed unmatched. This CDR3 spans 14 amino acids. Looked up from germline, CDR1 is SEHNR and CDR2 is FQNEAQ (reference sequence). The CDR3 DNA follows: TGTGCCAGCAGCTTAATGACAGGGGATAACGAGCAGTACTTC. Protein sequence: CASSLMTGDNEQYF.

The chain links TRBV30 to TRBJ2-1; D is unresolved. CDR1 is GTSNPN, CDR2 SVGIG, per germline (reference sequence). Trimming shortened V by 2 bases and J by 2 bases, and 7 bases separated the two germline ends. The CDR3 consists of 13 residues. In DNA form, the CDR3 reads TGTGCCTGGAGTCGCATAGCCTACAATGAGCAGTTCTTC. Protein product: CAWSRIAYNEQFF.

The chain employs TRBV10-3 and TRBJ2-3, with TRBD2 identical over 10 bases. Germline trimming cut 2 bases from V and 6 bases from J; bases unmatched to any gene: 5. Germline V gene data show CDR1 as ENHRY and CDR2 as SYGVKD. The CDR3 is 15 residues long. The CDR3 reads CAISERLAGADTQYF. The CDR3 DNA reads as TGTGCCATCAGTGAGAGGCTAGCGGGAGCTGATACGCAGTATTTT.

This clone was seen just once. Other nucleotide sequences in the sample specify the same CDR3. This chain uses TRBV6-5 with TRBJ2-3; D remains unclear. The CDR3 sequence is 12 residues long. Germline-derived CDR1 and CDR2 are MNHEY and SVGAGI. V was clipped by 5 bases and J by 0 bases, with 3 bases between them. The chain's CDR3 is CASSRSTDTQYF. The CDR3 bases are TGTGCCAGCAGTCGGAGCACAGATACGCAGTATTTT.

The chain joins TRBV6-5 to TRBJ2-7; D unresolved. The ends were cut back, 6 bases at V and 3 bases at J, with 6 bases in the middle. Germline V gene lookup returns CDR1 MNHEY and CDR2 SVGAGI. This CDR3 is 11 amino acids long. The CDR3 region has the DNA TGTGCCAGCAGCGGTGGCTACGAGCAGTACTTC. Its translation: CASSGGYEQYF.

This clone was seen only a few times. Other DNA sequences from this sample encode an identical CDR3 as well. This sequence joins TRBV20-1 and TRBJ2-5; D remains ambiguous. Germline assignment: CDR1 DFQATT and CDR2 SNEGSKA (reference sequence). There are 10 residues in the CDR3. V lost 1 base, J lost 5 bases, and 2 bases lay in between. CDR3 DNA sequence: TGCAGTGCTAGAGGGGAGACCCAGTACTTC. It encodes CSARGETQYF.

The chain couples TRBV7-9 to TRBJ2-5; the match to TRBD2 covers 7 bases. The CDR3 is 15 amino acids. Germline V gives CDR1 SEHNR, CDR2 FQNEAQ (reference sequence). With V trimmed by 5 bases and J by 0 bases, 6 bases remained unmatched. The CDR3 DNA sequence: TGTGCCAGCAGCCCTAGCGGAGCGTACCAAGAGACCCAGTACTTC. Translated: CASSPSGAYQETQYF.

In its sample, this clone was seen a few times. The rearrangement uses TRBV7-9 and TRBJ2-4; TRBD1 might be the D (7 bases). This CDR3 region has 15 residues. In germline, CDR1 is SEHNR, CDR2 FQNEAQ (reference sequence). V lost 5 bases, J lost 8 bases, and 19 bases lay in between. The DNA of the CDR3 is TGTGCCAGCAGCCCCGTGGGCAGGGGGGAGGACATTCAGTACTTC. It yields the protein CASSPVGRGEDIQYF.

The chain employs TRBV7-2 and TRBJ2-5, with 14 bases identical to TRBD2. Germline V gene sequence: CDR1 SGHTA, CDR2 FQGNSA. J was trimmed by 6 bases and V by 4 bases; bases with no gene match: 7. This CDR3 spans 16 amino acids. CDR3 in DNA: TGTGCCAGCAGCTCTAGGACTAGCGGGGGGCTCCAGACCCAGTACTTC. Its translation: CASSSRTSGGLQTQYF. Based on the CDR3 plus reference TRBV7-2 and TRBJ2-5, the full variable domain is GAGVSQSPSNKVTEKGKDVELRCDPISGHTALYWYRQSLGQGLEFLIYFQGNSAPDKSGLPSDRFSAERTGGSVSTLTIQRTQQEDSAVYLCASSSRTSGGLQTQYFGPGTRLLVL.

V is TRBV5-4 and J is TRBJ2-4, with D perhaps TRBD1 (5 bases). In germline, CDR1 is SGHNT, CDR2 YYREEE (reference sequence). Between the trimmed V and J ends, which lost 3 bases and 8 bases, there was a span of 21 bases. The CDR3 loop spans 16 amino acids. CDR3 sequence reads: CASSSISGIGKYIQYF. The CDR3, as DNA: TGTGCCAGCAGCTCGATCTCAGGGATCGGAAAGTACATTCAGTACTTC. The variable domain in full, with the rest retrieved from reference TRBV5-4 and TRBJ2-4, is ETGVTQSPTHLIKTRGQQVTLRCSSQSGHNTVSWYQQALGQGPQFIFQYYREEENGRGNFPPRFSGLQFPNYSSELNVNALELDDSALYLCASSSISGIGKYIQYFGAGTRLSVL.